The clone carrying this TCR beta chain turned up a few times. The target antigen is unknown. This sample was included in a study of T cells in Graves' hyperthyroidism and ophthalmopathy. Study-wide findings and caveats: Through a model of 13 V-J features, ophthalmopathy was separated from stable hyperthyroidism.

There were TCR beta CDR3 regions amplified from RNA transcripts. TCR CDR3 underwent first-round RT-PCR with the HTBI primer set. Each CDR3 protein is one row after TCRdb ran MiXCR on the multiplex PCR reads. The repertoire consists of fewer than 650,000 distinct CDR3 sequences, with about 15% occurring once and the leading ten covering around 14%. CDR1 and CDR2 from the germline V gene are MNHNS and SASEGT. The CDR3 extends over 16 amino acids. Trimming removed 2 bases at V and 8 bases at J, with 18 bases between. Sequenced input: blood. This sequence joins TRBV6-1 and TRBJ1-4; possibly TRBD1 for D (6 bases). This TCR was recovered from a woman in her thirties or forties with Graves' hyperthyroidism. The CDR3 sequence is CASSEPRTAIEEKLFF. As DNA, the CDR3 is TGTGCCAGCAGTGAACCCCGGACAGCCATTGAAGAAAAACTGTTTTTT.